This section outlines one T cell receptor beta chain sequence together with its context. Its antigen is unknown. Nothing much larger sits one base from this clone, and base qualities are not available. TCRbeta libraries were sequenced on an Illumina MiSeq, and an average of roughly 41,000 productive templates per sample was obtained. Using multiplex PCR amplification, the immunoSEQ assay generated the TCRbeta CDR3 libraries. Per the authors' processing: Following a previously defined approach, repertoire diversity was calculated, and values close to 0 point to extremely monoclonal samples. TCRdb took over this immuneACCESS table, retaining in-frame rearrangements with V and J assigned. Such tables are incomplete; in checked studies, under half of the missing clones stem from an unresolved V gene, and the remainder is unexplained. The V and J calls and clone size come from that table; D and trimming were worked out from the DNA. The sample profile shows 9,000 to 15,000 clones; about 80% of them were found once. Around 50% of the sample is in the top ten clones.

The data were obtained in a study of STAT3 mutations in large granular lymphocyte leukemia (dated 2019 in TCRdb). About the investigation overall: In roughly half of the longitudinally sequenced T-LGLL patients, canonical activating STAT3 mutations were detected. Two patients with natural killer LGL leukemia were also sequenced longitudinally as controls within the study. Over half of the T-LGLL patients were given one or more immunosuppressive therapy regimens, and around 40% of those treated had a hematologic response. On average, sequencing was done at 3 to 5 time points per patient, with the number of samplings ranging from 2 to 8. To reconstruct clonal hierarchy and dynamics, serial deep sequencing of TCRbeta CDR3 and STAT3 was performed in patients with T-cell large granular lymphocyte leukemia. From an initial cohort of 200 to 250 LGL patients, over 15 representative T-LGLL cases were picked for longitudinal TCRbeta and STAT3 sequencing. General study outcomes and caveats: In several patients, dominant TCR clone burden exceeded STAT3 mutant burden, suggesting STAT3 mutation arose secondarily within a pre-expanded clone. Since codominant clonotypes persisted in some patients, a small but highly pathogenic clone may have gone undetected. Because no samples were available when a clone first appeared, clonal expansion was inferred from samplings taken at other points. TCR clonotype switching after therapy was observed in about 35% of the 18 patients, and all newly emerging clones were found to be STAT3 wild type. At least one immunodominant TCRbeta clonotype was identified in every T-LGLL patient, and multiple immunodominant subclonotypes were identified in about half of the T-LGLL patients. Linking therapy response to changes in TCR clonal burden was complicated by variable intervals between samplings and by differing treatment regimens.

The same DNA, extracted from blood mononuclear cells, served for both TCR sequencing and STAT3 sequencing. The sequencing sample was made of peripheral blood mononuclear cells. The source of this sequence is a man in his 60s with T-cell large granular lymphocyte leukemia. Some clones in this sample may be carry-over from other donors' samples. The age is the age at diagnosis.

The nucleotide sequence reads as follows: TGTGCCAGCAGTGACAACTATGGCTACACCTTC. Its coded protein is CASSDNYGYTF. Rearrangement joined TRBV6-1 to TRBJ1-2; the D gene lacks a confident call. V was cut back by 3 bases and J by 2 bases, leaving a gap of 1 base between them. CDR1 and CDR2 (MNHNS, SASEGT) derive from the germline V gene. Reading from cysteine to phenylalanine, the CDR3 counts 11 amino acids. This entry keeps only the CDR3 DNA: 33 bases, framed from base 1.